This is a list of T cell receptor beta chains from one sample in a study of shared clonotypes between healthy human individuals. Assay used: immunoSEQ multiplex PCR; TCRdb lists only in-frame clones, some missing. The data hold 2 million to 2.5 million clones, with around 90% observed a single time. Sample: naive CD4+ T cells from PBMCs. These receptors all stem from a young man in good health. Some clones in this sample may be carry-over from other donors' samples. Each CDR3 is given with its conserved first and last residue. The D gene is left open where the match is weak. Part of the rows lack a size; the others show once, few, many or a class for expanded clones.

d_call	v_call	clone_size	j_call	cdr3_nt	cdr3_aa
TRBD2	TRBV7-2	once	TRBJ2-1	TGTGCCAGCAGCGGATACGGGACTAGCGCAATTGGGCCGGGGGATGAGCAGTTCTTC	CASSGYGTSAIGPGDEQFF
.	TRBV30	.	TRBJ2-7	TGTGCCTGGAGTACAGGTTCCTCCGAGCAGTACTTC	CAWSTGSSEQYF
TRBD1	TRBV18	once	TRBJ2-5	TGTGCCAGCTCCCCTGGGACAGGGTTTGCGACCCAGTACTTC	CASSPGTGFATQYF
TRBD1	TRBV11-2	.	TRBJ2-7	TGTGCCAGCAGCTTACAGGCCGGGACAGGGGGCCTCGTTCGGGACGAGCAGTACTTC	CASSLQAGTGGLVRDEQYF
.	TRBV5-4	few	TRBJ2-2	TGTGCCAGCAGCTCCAGGTCGGCGGCGGTCTACACCGGGGAGCTGTTTTTT	CASSSRSAAVYTGELFF
.	TRBV28	.	TRBJ1-1	TGTGCCAGCAGTTCATCCGCCCTTAGTGAAGCTTTCTTT	CASSSSALSEAFF
.	TRBV19	.	TRBJ2-3	TGTGCCAGTAGTATAGATCGGGCGGTAACGCAGTATTTT	CASSIDRAVTQYF
.	TRBV7-9	.	TRBJ2-7	TGTGCCAGCAGCTACCGGACAGCCTACGAGCAGTACTTC	CASSYRTAYEQYF
TRBD1	TRBV29-1	.	TRBJ1-2	TGCAGCGTTGGGGCAGGGGGCTATGGCTACACCTTC	CSVGAGGYGYTF
TRBD1	TRBV19	.	TRBJ2-7	TGTGCCAGTAGTGGGACAGGGGGCCTCTACGAGCAGTACTTC	CASSGTGGLYEQYF
.	TRBV28	.	TRBJ1-4	TGTGCCAGCAGTTTGGGACTGGGCGGGGAAAAACTGTTTTTT	CASSLGLGGEKLFF
TRBD2	TRBV6-4	.	TRBJ2-1	TGTGCCAGCAGTCAACTAGCGGGAGGGCGGGATGAGCAGTTCTTC	CASSQLAGGRDEQFF
.	TRBV27	.	TRBJ1-2	TGTGCCAGCAGTCCTAATCCCGGACCGGTAGCTAACTATGGCTACACCTTC	CASSPNPGPVANYGYTF
.	TRBV6-1	.	TRBJ1-3	TGTGCCAGCAGTGGTCCTCGACTTCTGTTCTCTGGAAACACCATATATTTT	CASSGPRLLFSGNTIYF
.	TRBV10-3	.	TRBJ2-1	TGTGCCATCAGTGAGCAAGCGGGCCATGAGCAGTTCTTC	CAISEQAGHEQFF
.	TRBV5-4	.	TRBJ2-3	TGTGCCAGCAGCGGCGGCGGGAGCACAGATACGCAGTATTTT	CASSGGGSTDTQYF
.	TRBV28	.	TRBJ2-2	TGTGCCAGCACCCCCTTGAAGGGCCCCGGGGAGCTGTTTTTT	CASTPLKGPGELFF
TRBD1	TRBV5-1	.	TRBJ1-4	TGCGCCAGCAGCCCTACAGGGGGAGGTGAAAAACTGTTTTTT	CASSPTGGGEKLFF
TRBD1	TRBV28	.	TRBJ1-4	TGTGCCAGCAGTTCCACCGGGACAGGGGATGAAAAACTGTTTTTT	CASSSTGTGDEKLFF
.	TRBV10-3	once	TRBJ2-7	TGTGCCATCAGTGAGTCCGTACCCGGGTCCTACGAGCAGTACTTC	CAISESVPGSYEQYF
.	TRBV27	.	TRBJ1-1	TGTGCCAGCACTAAACAGGGCTACACTGAAGCTTTCTTT	CASTKQGYTEAFF
.	TRBV5-4	.	TRBJ2-1	TGTGCCAGCAGCTTGGGACTAGCAGGACAGGAGCAGTTCTTC	CASSLGLAGQEQFF
TRBD1	TRBV27	.	TRBJ1-2	TGTGCCAGCAGTTTATCAGGGGGCGCGAGAGGCTACACCTTC	CASSLSGGARGYTF
.	TRBV7-9	.	TRBJ2-3	TGTGCCAGCAGCCAACTACAAAACACAGATACGCAGTATTTT	CASSQLQNTDTQYF
.	TRBV2	.	TRBJ2-1	TGTGCCAGCGGGGGGACAAGGTACAATGAGCAGTTCTTC	CASGGTRYNEQFF
.	TRBV15	.	TRBJ1-2	TGTGCCACCAGCAGAGACGACATCTATGGCTACACCTTC	CATSRDDIYGYTF
TRBD2	TRBV10-3	.	TRBJ2-7	TGTGCCATCAGTGAGTCGACTAGCGGGTCCTACGAGCAGTACTTC	CAISESTSGSYEQYF
.	TRBV7-7	.	TRBJ2-1	TGTGCCAGCAGCTTAGCGGACCCTTCCTACAATGAGCAGTTCTTC	CASSLADPSYNEQFF
.	TRBV14	.	TRBJ2-1	TGTGCCAGCAGCCAAGCGATCCACCTACGCAATGAGCAGTTCTTC	CASSQAIHLRNEQFF
.	TRBV9	.	TRBJ2-2	TGTGCCAGCAGCGTCTCCGGGAACACCGGGGAGCTGTTTTTT	CASSVSGNTGELFF
TRBD2	TRBV5-1	.	TRBJ2-1	TGCGCCAGCAGCTCCCTAGCGGGAGGAGTCAATGAGCAGTTCTTC	CASSSLAGGVNEQFF
.	TRBV7-2	.	TRBJ1-3	TGTGCCAGCAGCAAACAGAGCTCTGGAAACACCATATATTTT	CASSKQSSGNTIYF
TRBD1	TRBV4-1	.	TRBJ1-5	TGCGCCAGCAGCTACTTGTCGGACAGGGACAATCAGCCCCAGCATTTT	CASSYLSDRDNQPQHF
TRBD1	TRBV6-1	.	TRBJ1-5	TGTGCCAGCAAACTAAGTGGACAGGCTCGTTGGCCCCAGCATTTT	CASKLSGQARWPQHF
.	TRBV7-9	.	TRBJ1-5	TGTGCCAGCAGCGGAGGCCCTATGCCGGCCCCCGGCAATCAGCCCCAGCATTTT	CASSGGPMPAPGNQPQHF
.	TRBV11-2	.	TRBJ2-1	TGTGCCAGCAGCTTTGCCGTCGGGAACAATGAGCAGTTCTTC	CASSFAVGNNEQFF
.	TRBV5-1	.	TRBJ2-5	TGCGCCAGCAGCCCTCGAGGTCCCGGGGAGACCCAGTACTTC	CASSPRGPGETQYF
.	TRBV28	.	TRBJ1-4	TGTGCCAGCAGTTTCGACGCTGCAACTAATGAAAAACTGTTTTTT	CASSFDAATNEKLFF
.	TRBV29-1	few	TRBJ1-1	TGCAGCGTGGGACAACAGACAGAAAACACTGAAGCTTTCTTT	CSVGQQTENTEAFF
.	TRBV6-6	.	TRBJ1-1	TGTGCCAGCAGTTATCGGGGGGGTGCGGGTGAAGCTTTCTTT	CASSYRGGAGEAFF
TRBD2	TRBV7-2	.	TRBJ2-3	TGTGCCAGCAGCTTACTCCTCCTAGCGGGAGGGCCCAGCACAGATACGCAGTATTTT	CASSLLLLAGGPSTDTQYF
.	TRBV6-1	.	TRBJ2-5	TGTGCCAGCAGTGAATTATATCAAGAGACCCAGTACTTC	CASSELYQETQYF
TRBD1	TRBV7-9	.	TRBJ1-1	TGTGCCAGCAGCTTGGCGTTGACGGACAGGGGTAGGGACACTGAAGCTTTCTTT	CASSLALTDRGRDTEAFF
TRBD2	TRBV7-3	.	TRBJ2-1	TGTGCCAGCAGCTTAATAAGGACTAGCGCCTACAATGAGCAGTTCTTC	CASSLIRTSAYNEQFF
.	TRBV11-2	.	TRBJ2-3	TGTGCCAGCAGCTTAATTTTCGGGACAGATACGCAGTATTTT	CASSLIFGTDTQYF
TRBD1	TRBV9	once	TRBJ2-1	TGTGCCAGCAGCGTAGGGTCGGGGTCAGGGGGCTTCAATGAGCAGTTCTTC	CASSVGSGSGGFNEQFF
TRBD1	TRBV2	few	TRBJ1-2	TGTGCCAGCATGGGACAGGGTGATGGCTACACCTTC	CASMGQGDGYTF
.	TRBV2	.	TRBJ1-2	TGTGCCAGCAAACGAGAAGTTCTCTTGGAAGGCTACACCTTC	CASKREVLLEGYTF
.	TRBV27	.	TRBJ1-5	TGTGCGTGGCAACTCAATCAGCCCCAGCATTTT	CAWQLNQPQHF
.	TRBV19	few	TRBJ1-1	TGTGCCAGTAGTACGGTGGGGACTGAAGCTTTCTTT	CASSTVGTEAFF
.	TRBV10-3	.	TRBJ1-2	TGTGCCATCAGTGAGGCGGGACTGCCAGCTAACTATGGCTACACCTTC	CAISEAGLPANYGYTF
.	TRBV7-2	.	TRBJ1-6	TGTGCCAGCAGCTTGGACTATCCTGGTATTTCACCCCTCCACTTT	CASSLDYPGISPLHF
.	TRBV7-9	.	TRBJ1-1	TGTGCCAGCAGCCTCCGACCCGGGCCTTCGGGGGGGAACACTGAAGCTTTCTTT	CASSLRPGPSGGNTEAFF
TRBD2	TRBV6-1	.	TRBJ2-7	TGTGCCAGCAGTGAACCCGGGAGGGGTTACGAGCAGTACTTC	CASSEPGRGYEQYF
TRBD1	TRBV27	.	TRBJ1-4	TGTGCCAGCTTGACAGGGGGCACAACTAATGAAAAACTGTTTTTT	CASLTGGTTNEKLFF
.	TRBV6-1	.	TRBJ2-7	TGTGCCAGCTCTAAGGGATACGAGCAGTACTTC	CASSKGYEQYF
.	TRBV30	.	TRBJ2-3	TGTGCCTGGAGTGTAGGGGGGACAGATACGCAGTATTTT	CAWSVGGTDTQYF